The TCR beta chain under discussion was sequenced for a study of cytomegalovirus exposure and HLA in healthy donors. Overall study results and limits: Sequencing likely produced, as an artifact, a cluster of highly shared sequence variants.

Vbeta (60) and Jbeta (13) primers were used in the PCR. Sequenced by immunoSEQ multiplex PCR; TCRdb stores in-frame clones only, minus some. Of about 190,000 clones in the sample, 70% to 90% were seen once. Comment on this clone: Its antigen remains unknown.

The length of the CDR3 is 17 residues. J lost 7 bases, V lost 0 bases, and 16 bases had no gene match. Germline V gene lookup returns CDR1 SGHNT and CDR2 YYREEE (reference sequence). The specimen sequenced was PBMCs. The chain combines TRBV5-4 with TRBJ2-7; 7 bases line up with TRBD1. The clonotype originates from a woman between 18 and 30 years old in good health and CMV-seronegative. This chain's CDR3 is CASSLGGFDRVAREQYF. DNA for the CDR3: TGTGCCAGCAGCTTGGGGGGCTTCGACAGGGTAGCGAGGGAGCAGTACTTC.